Presented here are 25 T cell receptor beta chains from one specimen sequenced in a study of blood T cell repertoires in COVID-19. Generated by immunoSEQ multiplex PCR, the TCRdb table keeps only in-frame clones and is missing some. This table has 300,000 to 350,000 clones, 87% appearing once. The sample comprised peripheral blood. The receptors come from a man between 18 and 35 years old with active or convalescent COVID-19.

Only one count was recorded for this clone. J is TRBJ1-6 and V is TRBV27, with TRBD1 matching over 7 bases. The germline V gene has CDR1 MNHEY and CDR2 SMNVEV (reference sequence). V was clipped by 3 bases and J by 5 bases; unmatched bases: 7. This CDR3 contains 16 residues. The DNA for the CDR3 is TGTGCCAGCAGTTTGTATACCGGGACAGATAATTCACCCCTCCACTTT. This encodes CASSLYTGTDNSPLHF.

Comment on this clone: The same CDR3 can be traced to other DNA sequences in this sample. The J gene is TRBJ2-2, the V gene TRBV19, with D tentatively TRBD1 (6 bases). Trimming removed 3 bases from V and 5 bases from J, with 13 bases in between. Per germline, CDR1 LNHDA and CDR2 SQIVND (reference sequence). This CDR3 comprises 15 residues. This chain's CDR3 is CASSIWTANTGELFF. The CDR3, as DNA: TGTGCCAGTAGTATTTGGACAGCCAATACCGGGGAGCTGTTTTTT.

The rearrangement uses TRBV28 and TRBJ2-7; TRBD1 agrees at 8 bases. V was clipped by 3 bases and J by 2 bases; unmatched bases: 6. The germline V gene encodes CDR1 MDHEN and CDR2 SYDVKM. This CDR3 is 15 amino acids long. The DNA for the CDR3 is TGTGCCAGCAGTTTCCGGACAGGGCTCCCCTACGAGCAGTACTTC. It yields the protein CASSFRTGLPYEQYF.

There are a few counts of this clone. The chain couples TRBV4-1 to TRBJ1-5; D not resolved. Germline lookup yields CDR1 MGHRA and CDR2 YSYEKL. The length of the CDR3 is 13 residues. Between the trimmed V and J ends, which lost 4 bases and 4 bases, there was a span of 8 bases. The CDR3 bases are TGCGCCAGCAGCCCTACCGGGAATCAGCCCCAGCATTTT. It codes for CASSPTGNQPQHF.

The chain joins TRBV4-1 to TRBJ2-7, with 7 nucleotides matching TRBD1. The trim removed 4 bases at V and 1 base at J, leaving 1 base unmatched. Germline V CDR1 and CDR2: MGHRA, YSYEKL. The CDR3 loop spans 13 amino acids. The CDR3 loop reads CASSPRGSYEQYF. CDR3 bases: TGCGCCAGCAGCCCCAGGGGGTCCTACGAGCAGTACTTC.

The chain links TRBV4-1 to TRBJ2-5, with D unresolved. This CDR3 is 13 amino acids long. Germline V CDR1 and CDR2: MGHRA, YSYEKL. V was trimmed by 1 base and J by 7 bases, leaving 10 bases between them. CDR3 DNA: TGCGCCAGCAGCCAAGTCCAATTCGGGACCCAGTACTTC. It encodes CASSQVQFGTQYF.

The chain carries TRBV18 and TRBJ2-6; weak D call: TRBD1 (6 bases). Trimming stripped 0 bases from V and 0 bases from J, with 12 bases between. The V gene's germline CDR1 is KGHSH and CDR2 LQKENI. This CDR3 spans 18 amino acids. The CDR3 spells CASSPPGTFSSGANVLTF. In nucleotides, the CDR3 is TGTGCCAGCTCACCACCTGGGACATTTTCCTCTGGGGCCAACGTCCTGACTTTC.

The chain employs TRBV11-3 and TRBJ2-1; tentatively, D is TRBD1 (6 bases). With 5 bases removed from V and 7 bases from J, the gap between germline ends came to 18 bases. There are 15 residues in the CDR3. Germline V gene sequence: CDR1 SGHNT, CDR2 YENEEA. The chain's CDR3 is CASSHRQAPENEQFF. CDR3 sequence (DNA): TGTGCCAGCAGCCACAGACAGGCCCCTGAGAATGAGCAGTTCTTC.

Only one count was recorded for this clone. The chain recombines TRBV5-1 with TRBJ1-5; D gene uncertain. In germline, CDR1 is SGHRS, CDR2 YFSETQ. The length of the CDR3 is 14 residues. V was shortened by 0 bases and J by 4 bases, with 8 bases between the two germline ends. The CDR3 here is CASSLEAGNQPQHF. CDR3 nucleotides: TGCGCCAGCAGCTTGGAAGCCGGGAATCAGCCCCAGCATTTT.

V usage is TRBV11-2 and J usage is TRBJ2-3; 16 nucleotides agree with TRBD2. Germline V gene lookup returns CDR1 SGHAT and CDR2 FQNNGV. J gave up 2 bases and V 4 bases, and 3 bases lay outside the gene matches. The CDR3 consists of 17 residues. The CDR3 coding sequence is TGTGCCAGCAGCTCCGGGACTAGCGGGGGGGCCACAGATACGCAGTATTTT. It codes for CASSSGTSGGATDTQYF.

This sequence joins TRBV2 and TRBJ1-1; the match to TRBD1 covers 7 bases. Germline values: CDR1 SNHLY, CDR2 FYNNEI. V trimming: 6 bases; J trimming: 0 bases; junction bases outside the gene matches: 10. The CDR3 loop spans 16 amino acids. CDR3: CASRSTGLLMNTEAFF. The CDR3 nucleotides are TGTGCCAGCAGGTCGACAGGGCTGCTAATGAACACTGAAGCTTTCTTT.

V usage is TRBV7-6 and J usage is TRBJ2-7; D remains ambiguous. The CDR3 covers 11 residues. The V gene's germline CDR1 is SGHVS and CDR2 FNYEAQ. V lost 4 bases and J lost 5, with 6 bases in between. The CDR3: CASSYRDEQYF. CDR3 in DNA: TGTGCCAGCAGCTATCGTGACGAGCAGTACTTC.

The genes are TRBV9 and TRBJ2-1; 10 bases are shared with TRBD2. V was clipped by 2 bases and J by 0 bases; unmatched bases: 5. The CDR3 runs to 17 residues. Germline loops: CDR1 SGDLS, CDR2 YYNGEE. The CDR3 region has the DNA TGTGCCAGCAGCGTCAATCCTAGCGGGAGCTCCTACAATGAGCAGTTCTTC. This sequence encodes CASSVNPSGSSYNEQFF.

This clone was counted a single time. The rearrangement joins TRBV21-1 to TRBJ2-6; TRBD2 reflects the table's D call only, with no check against the DNA. TRBV21-1 is a documented pseudogene. This CDR3 region has 15 residues. The CDR3 is CASSGAGSGANVLTF. The DNA of the CDR3 is TGTGCCAGCAGCGGGGCGGGGTCTGGGGCCAACGTCCTGACTTTC.

The CDR3 is CASSYSNEGNTIYF. In DNA form, the CDR3 reads TGTGCCAGCAGTTACTCGAATGAGGGAAACACCATATATTTT. The genes are TRBV6-5 and TRBJ1-3; D gene uncertain. CDR1 and CDR2 from the germline V gene are MNHEY and SVGAGI. The CDR3 has 14 residues. The V end lost 0 bases, the J end lost 4 bases, and 7 bases lay between the germline ends.

CDR3: CASSPNRGPRGTDTQYF. For the CDR3, the DNA is TGTGCCAGCTCCCCCAACAGGGGGCCTAGGGGCACAGATACGCAGTATTTT. The chain recombines TRBV18 with TRBJ2-3; TRBD1 agrees at 9 bases. The ends lost 6 bases at V and 1 base at J; junction bases unmatched: 11. The CDR3 sequence is 17 residues long. Germline CDR1 is KGHSH and CDR2 is LQKENI.

This clone showed up just once. The CDR3 loop reads CASSWTGASTDTQYF. The CDR3 DNA follows: TGCGCCAGCAGCTGGACAGGCGCTAGCACAGATACGCAGTATTTT. The rearrangement links TRBV5-1 to TRBJ2-3; 7 bases map to TRBD1. The CDR3 contains 15 residues. Germline V CDR1 and CDR2: SGHRS, YFSETQ. With V trimmed by 3 bases and J by 0 bases, 4 bases remained unmatched. Full variable domain (rest looked up from reference TRBV5-1 and TRBJ2-3): KAGVTQTPRYLIKTRGQQVTLSCSPISGHRSVSWYQQTPGQGLQFLFEYFSETQRNKGNFPGRFSGRQFSNSRSEMNVSTLELGDSALYLCASSWTGASTDTQYFGPGTRLTVL.

This clone was seen more than once but under ten times. The J gene is TRBJ1-1, the V gene TRBV9; maybe TRBD1 (5 bases). The germline gives CDR1 SGDLS, CDR2 YYNGEE. The CDR3 runs to 15 residues. Trimming cost V 0 bases and J 5 bases, with 14 bases left between them. The CDR3 reads CASSVEGRGGTEAFF. The DNA of the CDR3 is TGTGCCAGCAGCGTAGAGGGGCGGGGAGGTACTGAAGCTTTCTTT.

Ten or more counts support this clone. The gene calls are TRBV28 and TRBJ2-3; a weak D match, TRBD1 (6 bases). Germline V lookup: CDR1 MDHEN, CDR2 SYDVKM. The CDR3 is 13 amino acids. Deletions cut 10 bases from V and 2 bases from J, with 13 bases between. DNA for the CDR3: TGTGCCACCACTAGGGGGACCACAGATACGCAGTATTTT. Its protein is CATTRGTTDTQYF.

This clone occurred once. The rearrangement joins TRBV7-3 to TRBJ2-3, with 10 bases aligning to TRBD2. The CDR3 totals 15 residues. V lost 2 bases to trimming and J lost 4 bases; unmatched junction nucleotides: 3. In germline, CDR1 is SGHTA, CDR2 FQGTGA. The CDR3 loop reads CASSLLSGRPDTQYF. CDR3 bases: TGTGCCAGCAGCTTACTTAGCGGGAGGCCAGATACGCAGTATTTT.

The V call is TRBV29-1, the J call TRBJ2-3, with TRBD2 as a possible D gene (5 bases). CDR1 SQVTM and CDR2 ANQGSEA come from the germline V gene. The V end was cut by 8 bases, the J end by 3 bases, with 15 bases between. CDR3 length: 13 amino acids. This CDR3 is CSSWGVLTDTQYF. DNA for the CDR3: TGCAGCAGTTGGGGAGTTCTGACAGATACGCAGTATTTT.

The V gene is TRBV21-1, the J gene TRBJ2-3; no DNA check was done on the table's D call, TRBD2. TRBV21-1 is reported as a pseudogene. The CDR3 is made up of 14 amino acids. CDR3 in amino acids: CASSPRPPADTQYF. The CDR3 bases are TGTGCCAGCAGCCCTCGTCCTCCCGCAGATACGCAGTATTTT.

The J gene is TRBJ1-2, the V gene TRBV5-1, with 10 positions matching TRBD1. Germline assignment: CDR1 SGHRS and CDR2 YFSETQ. V lost 3 bases, J lost 5 bases, and 7 bases stayed unmatched. The CDR3 length is 15 residues. The CDR3 protein is CASSSGQGNSYGYTF. CDR3 nucleotide sequence: TGCGCCAGCAGCTCGGGACAGGGGAACTCTTATGGCTACACCTTC.

The chain couples TRBV20-1 to TRBJ2-1; 7 bases are shared with TRBD1. V lost 6 bases and J lost 7; bases outside the gene matches: 3. This CDR3 is 11 amino acids long. CDR1 DFQATT and CDR2 SNEGSKA come from the germline V gene (reference sequence). The CDR3 loop reads CSATGLNEQFF. CDR3 coding DNA: TGCAGTGCGACAGGGTTGAATGAGCAGTTCTTC.

J is TRBJ1-2 and V is TRBV7-9; 8 bases are a match to TRBD1. CDR3 size: 15 residues. Germline V gene sequence: CDR1 SEHNR, CDR2 FQNEAQ (reference sequence). V lost 1 base to trimming and J lost 2 bases; unmatched junction nucleotides: 3. The CDR3 DNA reads TGTGCCAGCAGCTTAGAGACAGGGGAGAACTATGGCTACACCTTC. This sequence encodes CASSLETGENYGYTF.